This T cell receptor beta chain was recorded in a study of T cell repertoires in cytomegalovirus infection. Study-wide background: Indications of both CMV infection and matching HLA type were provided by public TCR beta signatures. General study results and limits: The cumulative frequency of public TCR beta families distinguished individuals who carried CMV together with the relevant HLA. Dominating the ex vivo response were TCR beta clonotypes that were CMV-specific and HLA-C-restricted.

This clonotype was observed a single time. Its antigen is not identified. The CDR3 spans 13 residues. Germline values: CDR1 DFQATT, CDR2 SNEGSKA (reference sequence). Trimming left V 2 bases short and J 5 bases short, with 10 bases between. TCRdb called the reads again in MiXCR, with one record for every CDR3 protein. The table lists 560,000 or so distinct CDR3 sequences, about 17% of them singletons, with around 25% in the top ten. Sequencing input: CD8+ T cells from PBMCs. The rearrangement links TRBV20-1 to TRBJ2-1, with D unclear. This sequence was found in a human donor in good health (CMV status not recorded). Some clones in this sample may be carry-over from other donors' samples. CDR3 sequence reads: CSARSPLNNEQFF. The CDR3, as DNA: TGCAGTGCTAGATCCCCTTTAAACAATGAGCAGTTCTTC.